Listed below are T cell receptor beta chains from one sample, sequenced in a study of shared clonotypes between healthy human individuals. Assay: immunoSEQ multiplex PCR; the TCRdb copy retains only in-frame clones and omits some. The sample shows millions of clones, 85% to 95% of them seen only once. Sequenced material: naive CD4+ T cells sorted from blood. The receptors stem from a man aged 18 to 29 in good health. CDR3s leave out the opening cysteine and the closing phenylalanine or tryptophan.

TRBV19,TRBJ2-3,ASSIGGPSTDTQY
TRBV28,TRBJ2-7,ASAWGRGYEQY
TRBV5-1,TRBJ2-3,ASRTGGTDTQY
TRBV28,TRBJ2-7,ATSPDLTGSHEQY
TRBV10-3,TRBJ1-2,AISEDRGYGYT
TRBV5-5,TRBJ1-2,ASSLSYRRALYGYT
TRBV6-1,TRBJ1-2,ASSGAGTYGYT
TRBV6-1,TRBJ2-3,ASRGGDTDTQY
TRBV10-3,TRBJ2-7,AISESAGGFYEQY
TRBV10-1,TRBJ2-3,ASSDGGSGDTQY
TRBV5-4,TRBJ1-2,ASSPLGGGAYGYT
TRBV4-3,TRBJ1-5,ASSPGQGHQPQH
TRBV9,TRBJ2-6,ASSVTVSSSSGANVLT
TRBV2,TRBJ2-7,ASSEQGTLYEQY
TRBV7-2,TRBJ2-1,ASSLVVRSYNEQF
TRBV10-3,TRBJ1-2,AISGDYGYT
TRBV5-1,TRBJ1-5,ASSPGQANQPQH
TRBV28,TRBJ2-5,ASSSQGELGEQY
TRBV7-2,TRBJ2-7,ASSLVQKNTYEQY
TRBV6-1,TRBJ2-5,ASSINRGETQY
TRBV5-3,TRBJ1-3,ARSLAVGGFN
TRBV30,TRBJ1-4,AWNQLVTGAEKLF
TRBV5-1,TRBJ1-4,ASSLEGLGKLF
TRBV7-9,TRBJ1-2,ASSFGEGGGYT
TRBV9,TRBJ2-7,ASSAGTGLYEQY
TRBV30,TRBJ2-3,AWSLQGGFTDTQY
TRBV5-4,TRBJ2-1,ASSLDSNREF
TRBV9,TRBJ2-7,ASSVFREGEQY
TRBV7-2,TRBJ1-3,ASSLVGQGARNTIY
TRBV19,TRBJ2-7,ASSPRGSGYEQY
TRBV5-1,TRBJ2-7,ASSRWAPGKGYEQY
TRBV6-6,TRBJ2-5,ASSYPQKETQY
TRBV27,TRBJ1-1,ASSLSPGQNTEAF
TRBV6-5,TRBJ2-1,ASSQGGLGDNEQF
TRBV5-4,TRBJ2-7,ASSLGQGGPYEQY
TRBV28,TRBJ1-4,ASSFNGVGEKLF
TRBV19,TRBJ1-5,ASGTGDQPQH
TRBV2,TRBJ1-2,ASSTGTGPNYGYT
TRBV19,TRBJ1-2,ASSIGPDRNYGYT
TRBV10-3,TRBJ2-5,AISEAAGETQY
TRBV5-1,TRBJ1-3,ASSLEGGPGNTIY